This T cell receptor beta chain was identified in a study of shared clonotypes between healthy human individuals. Study-wide findings and caveats: Memory subsets had estimated richness that was generally smaller than that of naive subsets. Lower generation probabilities were found for non-shared clonotypes than for those shared by all four donors.

Profiled with immunoSEQ multiplex PCR; TCRdb holds only in-frame clones, not every one. This table has hundreds of thousands of clones, nearly 95% appearing once. The CDR3 loop spans 15 amino acids. The V end was cut by 3 bases, the J end by 3 bases, with 13 bases between. Germline loops: CDR1 SGDLS, CDR2 YYNGEE. As defined, naive CD8 cells were CD45RO-negative and positively selected for CCR7, with terminally differentiated effector memory CD45RA+ cells excluded. A word on this clone: The antigen remains undetermined.

The material sequenced was naive CD8+ T cells sorted from blood. The chain combines TRBV9 with TRBJ2-1; the D gene is possibly TRBD2 (5 bases). The TCR originated in a man aged 30 to 45 in good health. CDR3 in amino acids: CASSDTSGLYNEQFF. The DNA of the CDR3 is TGTGCCAGCAGCGACACAAGCGGCCTCTACAATGAGCAGTTCTTC.